This T cell receptor (beta chain) was sequenced during a study of post-analysis software for immune sequencing data. Prepared libraries of TCR beta cDNA carried unique molecular identifiers. Around 500,000 cDNA molecules were recovered from an input of roughly 0.95 to 10 million T cells. TCRdb processed the PCR reads anew with MiXCR; each CDR3 protein has one entry. Here the sample spans about 770,000 distinct CDR3 sequences, roughly 46% being singletons. Sequenced material: blood. This sequence originates from a girl under 18 with multiple sclerosis.

The CDR3 reads CASSHGTGIPYF. In DNA, the CDR3 is TGTGCCAGCAGCCACGGGACAGGGATACCGTACTTC. The chain has TRBV7-9 and TRBJ2-5; 9 bases are a match to TRBD1. The CDR3 is made up of 12 amino acids. Germline V gives CDR1 SEHNR, CDR2 FQNEAQ (reference sequence). J was trimmed by 13 bases and V by 5 bases; bases with no gene match: 8.